Each of the 23 T cell receptor beta chains below was sequenced from the same sample in a study of metastatic and nonmetastatic thyroid tumors. All patients were treatment-naive before thyroid surgery. TCRdb re-analyzed the PCR reads through MiXCR. The table lists about 19,000 clones, 20% to 30% of them singletons. Sequencing input: blood. The source of these receptors is a male donor with papillary thyroid cancer or a benign thyroid nodule (not recorded which). Some clones in this sample may be carry-over from other donors' samples.

There are a few counts of this clone. This chain connects TRBV12-3 or TRBV12-4 to TRBJ2-5; TRBD2 might be the D (5 bases). Matching the DNA end better, TRBJ2-1 makes the J call doubtful. The CDR3 is made up of 12 amino acids. The CDR3 nucleotides are TGTGCCAGCAGGCCTGATGGTGCGGGGCAGTTCTTC. This translates into CASRPDGAGQFF.

This clone qualifies as medium-sized (0.01 to 0.1%). J is TRBJ2-1 and V is TRBV4-2; D is undetermined. The germline gives CDR1 LGHNA, CDR2 YNFKEQ. Trimming cost V 1 base and J 3 bases, with 7 bases left between them. This CDR3 comprises 14 residues. The CDR3 protein is CASSQGNSYNEQFF. Written as DNA, the CDR3 is TGTGCCAGCAGCCAAGGCAACAGCTACAATGAGCAGTTCTTC.

This clone is judged medium-sized. The chain is built from TRBV30 and TRBJ1-5; D is perhaps TRBD1 (6 bases). The length of the CDR3 is 13 residues. V gave up 1 base and J gave up 9 bases, with 13 bases separating them. The germline V gene has CDR1 GTSNPN and CDR2 SVGIG (reference sequence). As DNA, the CDR3 is TGTGCCTGGAGTGGGGGGCGGGATGGGCCCCAGCATTTT. Protein: CAWSGGRDGPQHF.

This clone was detected ten times or more. The chain joins TRBV4-2 to TRBJ2-1; 11 bases fit TRBD2. The CDR3 runs to 16 residues. CDR1 LGHNA and CDR2 YNFKEQ come from the germline V gene. Unmatched junction bases numbered 7, after V lost 4 bases and J lost 5 bases. The CDR3 here is CASSPIKTSGNNEQFF. The CDR3 coding sequence is TGTGCCAGCAGCCCGATCAAGACTAGCGGGAACAATGAGCAGTTCTTC.

This clone has a count of ten or more. This CDR3 reads CASSPPWGEETQYF. The CDR3 DNA reads TGTGCCAGCTCACCACCGTGGGGGGAAGAGACCCAGTACTTC. The chain joins TRBV18 to TRBJ2-5; tentatively, D is TRBD2 (6 bases). This CDR3 has 14 amino acids. Germline CDR1 is KGHSH and CDR2 is LQKENI. V lost 0 bases and J 3 bases, leaving 8 bases between the germline ends. The entire variable domain, with the rest obtained from reference TRBV18 and TRBJ2-5, is as follows: NAGVMQNPRHLVRRRGQEARLRCSPMKGHSHVYWYRQLPEEGLKFMVYLQKENIIDESGMPKERFSAEFPKEGPSILRIQQVVRGDSAAYFCASSPPWGEETQYFGPGTRLLVL.

This clone is medium-sized (0.01 to 0.1%) within its sample. The chain recombines TRBV20-1 with TRBJ2-7; 7 bases agree with TRBD2. This CDR3 comprises 13 residues. V trimming: 1 base; J trimming: 5 bases; junction bases outside the gene matches: 5. The germline CDR1 and CDR2 sequences are DFQATT and SNEGSKA (reference sequence). This CDR3 reads CSARGEGRDEQYF. The DNA for the CDR3 is TGCAGTGCTAGAGGGGAGGGGCGGGACGAGCAGTACTTC.

In its sample, this clone was seen many times. The CDR3 loop reads CASSLASTSYEQYF. CDR3 nucleotides: TGTGCCAGCAGCTTGGCTAGTACTTCCTACGAGCAGTACTTC. The gene calls are TRBV13 and TRBJ2-7; D ambiguous. V lost 3 bases, J lost 1 base, and 10 bases lay in between. Germline V gene sequence: CDR1 PRHDT, CDR2 FYEKMQ (reference sequence). This CDR3 has 14 amino acids.

This clone has a handful of counts. This chain links TRBV28 with TRBJ2-3, with 15 positions matching TRBD2. The CDR3 extends over 16 amino acids. Germline V gene sequence: CDR1 MDHEN, CDR2 SYDVKM. Losses at the gene ends were 2 bases for V and 5 bases for J; bases not matched to a gene: 2. The CDR3 region is CASSLRTSGREDTQYF. The CDR3 coding sequence is TGTGCCAGCAGTTTACGGACTAGCGGGAGGGAAGATACGCAGTATTTT.

This clone was detected ten times or more. This clone may be a read error of a much larger clone one base away. The rearrangement links TRBV6-2 or TRBV6-3 to TRBJ1-2, with TRBD1 matching 8 bases. The CDR3 is made up of 11 amino acids. Germline V gene data show CDR1 as MNHEY and CDR2 as SVGEGT. V lost 8 bases, J lost 11 bases, and 7 bases stayed unmatched. CDR3 DNA: TGTGCCAGCGGTTTGGGACAGGTATACACCTTC. Residues: CASGLGQVYTF.

In this sample, this clone turned up many times. The chain uses TRBV27 and TRBJ2-1; 14 nucleotides align to TRBD2. V gave up 4 bases and J gave up 6 bases; unmatched junction bases: 5. In germline, CDR1 is MNHEY, CDR2 SMNVEV (reference sequence). The CDR3 extends over 16 amino acids. CDR3 DNA sequence: TGTGCCAGCAGTTCCAGACTAGCGGGAGGGACCAATGAGCAGTTCTTC. Amino acids: CASSSRLAGGTNEQFF.

At least ten counts were recorded for this clone. The V call is TRBV2, the J call TRBJ1-4; no clear D. Per germline, CDR1 SNHLY and CDR2 FYNNEI. V was pared by 6 bases and J by 3 bases, with 5 bases between. The CDR3 consists of 12 residues. The CDR3: CASSGSNEKLFF. Written as DNA, the CDR3 is TGTGCCAGCAGCGGATCTAATGAAAAACTGTTTTTT. The whole variable domain, remainder taken from reference TRBV2 and TRBJ1-4, is EPEVTQTPSHQVTQMGQEVILRCVPISNHLYFYWYRQILGQKVEFLVSFYNNEISEKSEIFDDQFSVERPDGSNFTLKIRSTKLEDSAMYFCASSGSNEKLFFGSGTQLSVL.

J is TRBJ2-2 and V is TRBV11-3; D gene ambiguous. CDR1 SGHNT and CDR2 YENEEA come from the germline V gene. Between the trimmed V and J ends, which lost 0 bases and 4 bases, there was a span of 6 bases. This CDR3 contains 14 residues. CDR3 region: CASSLDGSTGELFF. The CDR3 DNA follows: TGTGCCAGCAGCTTAGACGGCAGCACCGGGGAGCTGTTTTTT.

The chain has TRBV24-1 and TRBJ2-3; D may be TRBD2 (6 bases). The CDR3 has 12 amino acids. The V end was cut by 9 bases, the J end by 5 bases, with 11 bases between. Germline CDR1 and CDR2: KGHDR and SFDVKD. DNA for the CDR3: TGTGCCACCGCGGGGTCAGGAGATACGCAGTATTTT. Encoded protein: CATAGSGDTQYF.

The V call is TRBV12-3 or TRBV12-4, the J call TRBJ1-6; D unresolved. This CDR3 has 17 amino acids. The ends were cut back, 6 bases at V and 6 bases at J, with 21 bases in the middle. CDR3 DNA: TGTGCCAGCAGACCCCTGGGTGGCGTCTCCCGTAATTCACCCCTCCACTTT. It encodes CASRPLGGVSRNSPLHF.

This chain joins TRBV7-6 and TRBJ2-2; D may be TRBD2 (5 bases). Germline V lookup: CDR1 SGHVS, CDR2 FNYEAQ. V dropped 3 bases and J dropped 7 bases, with 9 bases sitting between them. CDR3 size: 13 residues. The CDR3 DNA reads as TGTGCCAGCAGCTTGAGCGGCCTCGGGGAGCTGTTTTTT. Translated: CASSLSGLGELFF.

The rearrangement uses TRBV11-3 and TRBJ2-5; 7 nucleotides agree with TRBD1. The trim removed 1 base at V and 3 bases at J, leaving 8 bases unmatched. This CDR3 has 16 residues. Germline V gene sequence: CDR1 SGHNT, CDR2 YENEEA. CDR3 amino acids: CASSLAGTEIEETQYF. CDR3 nucleotides: TGTGCCAGCAGCTTAGCCGGGACAGAGATAGAAGAGACCCAGTACTTC.

This clone was seen a single time. The chain joins TRBV20-1 to TRBJ2-7; TRBD2 might be the D (5 bases). V was trimmed by 0 bases and J by 3 bases, leaving 15 bases between them. Germline CDR1 DFQATT, CDR2 SNEGSKA (reference sequence). The CDR3 contains 15 residues. DNA of the CDR3: TGCAGTGCTAGAGATAGGCGGACTTTCTTCTACGAGCAGTACTTC. Translation: CSARDRRTFFYEQYF.

On this clone itself: The junction shows a germline mismatch at one end, possibly a read error. The J gene is TRBJ2-7, the V gene TRBV5-6, with a possible D match to TRBD2 (6 bases). The CDR3 runs 14 residues. The V gene's germline CDR1 is SGHDT and CDR2 YYEEEE. This chain's CDR3 is CAGSRRGAGYERYF. The CDR3 coding sequence is TGTGCCGGCAGCAGGAGGGGCGCGGGCTACGAGCGGTACTTC.

This clone was counted a few times. This chain uses TRBV7-6 with TRBJ1-2, with 12 bases identical to TRBD1. The ends lost 5 bases at V and 5 bases at J; junction bases unmatched: 6. Germline loops: CDR1 SGHVS, CDR2 FNYEAQ. There are 15 residues in the CDR3. Written as DNA, the CDR3 is TGTGCCAGCAGCACGGGGACAGGGGGCGCATATGGCTACACCTTC. It specifies CASSTGTGGAYGYTF. The complete variable domain, with remaining parts taken from reference TRBV7-6 and TRBJ1-2, reads GAGVSQSPRYKVTKRGQDVALRCDPISGHVSLYWYRQALGQGPEFLTYFNYEAQQDKSGLPNDRFSAERPEGSISTLTIQRTEQRDSAMYRCASSTGTGGAYGYTFGSGTRLTVV.

This clone occurred once. A much larger clone is a single base away; this may be a read error. Other DNA sequences from this sample encode an identical CDR3 as well. The CDR3 DNA reads as TGCGCCAGCAGTGAGCCGGGGACAGGGCAAGAAACCCAGTACTTC. Protein product: CASSEPGTGQETQYF. J is TRBJ2-5 and V is TRBV10-2; 9 nucleotides align to TRBD1. The CDR3 contains 15 residues. Per germline, CDR1 WSHSY and CDR2 SAAADI.

V usage is TRBV20-1 and J usage is TRBJ1-3; D might be TRBD1 (5 bases). Trimming cost V 3 bases and J 0 bases, with 9 bases left between them. Germline CDR1 DFQATT, CDR2 SNEGSKA (reference sequence). The CDR3 totals 14 residues. CDR3 sequence reads: CSARAGGSGNTIYF. The CDR3, as DNA: TGCAGTGCTAGGGCGGGGGGCTCTGGAAACACCATATATTTT.

This clone is medium-sized in the sample. The J gene is TRBJ2-1, the V gene TRBV7-9; 14 positions match TRBD2. From germline, CDR1 is SEHNR and CDR2 FQNEAQ (reference sequence). The CDR3 is made up of 18 amino acids. The ends lost 1 base at V and 8 bases at J; junction bases unmatched: 10. The CDR3, as DNA: TGTGCCAGCAGCTTAGGGAACCCCGGGACTAGCGGGGGACATGAGCAGTTCTTC. This codes for CASSLGNPGTSGGHEQFF.

This clone was observed many times. The chain is built from TRBV14 and TRBJ2-7; D remains unclear. This CDR3 is 15 amino acids long. CDR1 and CDR2 (germline): SGHDN, FVKESK. Trimming shortened V by 0 bases and J by 2 bases, and 11 bases separated the two germline ends. The CDR3 coding sequence is TGTGCCAGCAGCCAAGATTCAAGATATACCTACGAGCAGTACTTC. It yields the protein CASSQDSRYTYEQYF.